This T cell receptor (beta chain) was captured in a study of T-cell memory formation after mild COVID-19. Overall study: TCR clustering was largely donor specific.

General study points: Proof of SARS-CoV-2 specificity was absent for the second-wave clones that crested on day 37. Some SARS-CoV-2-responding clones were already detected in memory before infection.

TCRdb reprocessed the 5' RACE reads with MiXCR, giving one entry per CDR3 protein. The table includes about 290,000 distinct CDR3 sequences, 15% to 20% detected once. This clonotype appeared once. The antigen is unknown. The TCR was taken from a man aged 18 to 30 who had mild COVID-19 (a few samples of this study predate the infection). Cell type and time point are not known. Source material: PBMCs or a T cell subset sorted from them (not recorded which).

CDR3 coding DNA: TGTGCCAGCAGTGATGCCCCCGGCCACAATGAGCAGTTCTTC. This codes for CASSDAPGHNEQFF. The rearrangement uses TRBV2 and TRBJ2-1; D remains unclear. Trimming removed 3 bases at V and 5 bases at J, with 11 bases between. The CDR3 runs to 14 residues. CDR1 is SNHLY and CDR2 is FYNNEI in the germline V gene.